Presented here are 20 T cell receptor beta chains from one specimen sequenced in a study of blood T cell repertoires in COVID-19. This table comes from immunoSEQ multiplex PCR, and its TCRdb copy is limited to in-frame clones, with some not included. The sample has roughly 74,000 clones; around nine tenths are singletons. The specimen sequenced was PBMCs or T cells enriched from blood (not recorded which). These receptor sequences come from a woman in her forties or fifties with acute COVID-19.

The chain has TRBV30 and TRBJ1-2; maybe TRBD1 (6 bases). The CDR3 loop spans 13 amino acids. Trimming took off 3 bases at V and 2 bases at J, with 10 bases between the two ends. Germline lookup yields CDR1 GTSNPN and CDR2 SVGIG (reference sequence). The CDR3 bases are TGTGCCTGGAGACAGGGCTGGAACTATGGCTACACCTTC. Protein: CAWRQGWNYGYTF.

The CDR3 reads CASSPSWTGSGYTF. The CDR3 DNA is TGTGCCAGCTCACCTTCATGGACAGGGAGTGGCTACACCTTC. V usage is TRBV18 and J usage is TRBJ1-2, with TRBD1 identical over 8 bases. V lost 3 bases, J lost 7 bases, and 7 bases stayed unmatched. Germline-derived CDR1 and CDR2 are KGHSH and LQKENI. The CDR3 spans 14 residues.

A word on this clone: One junction end disagrees with the germline gene, perhaps due to a read error. This chain uses TRBV3-1 (or the pseudogene TRBV3-2) with TRBJ2-5; D might be TRBD1 or TRBD2, each matching 6 bases. The CDR3 consists of 14 residues. Germline V lookup: CDR1 LGHDT, CDR2 YNNKEL (reference sequence). The CDR3 spells CASNQGGRGETQYF. The CDR3 DNA reads as TGTGCCAGCAACCAAGGGGGGCGAGGAGAGACCCAGTACTTC.

The DNA for the CDR3 is TGCGCCAGCAGTTCAGGGGGCGCGGGGCTCGTTGGGGCTGAAGCTTTCTTT. Amino acid sequence: CASSSGGAGLVGAEAFF. The chain has TRBV10-2 and TRBJ1-1; TRBD1 agrees at 8 bases. Germline assignment: CDR1 WSHSY and CDR2 SAAADI. V was pared by 5 bases and J by 6 bases, with 17 bases of the junction left unmatched. The CDR3 has 17 residues.

This chain's CDR3 is CASSLVGVGTEAFF. The CDR3 DNA reads as TGTGCCAGCAGTTTAGTCGGGGTGGGCACTGAAGCTTTCTTT. The chain carries TRBV27 and TRBJ1-1; D unclear. The CDR3 runs to 14 residues. Trimming took 2 bases from V and 4 from J, leaving 11 bases between them. Germline values: CDR1 MNHEY, CDR2 SMNVEV (reference sequence).

The chain is built from TRBV19 and TRBJ2-1; TRBD2 matches 8 bases. Per the germline V gene, CDR1 is LNHDA and CDR2 is SQIVND (reference sequence). The length of the CDR3 is 16 residues. Trimming took 3 bases from V and 4 from J; bases not matched to a gene: 8. The CDR3 bases are TGTGCCAGTAGTATCCAGCGGGAGTGGGGATACAATGAGCAGTTCTTC. Encoded protein: CASSIQREWGYNEQFF.

This rearrangement joins TRBV19 to TRBJ1-2; D not resolved. Germline V gene sequence: CDR1 LNHDA, CDR2 SQIVND (reference sequence). Trimming took 1 base from V and 0 from J, leaving 6 bases between them. The CDR3 totals 14 residues. CDR3 sequence reads: CASSIVSANYGYTF. DNA of the CDR3: TGTGCCAGTAGTATAGTCTCCGCTAACTATGGCTACACCTTC.

This chain connects TRBV2 to TRBJ1-5; possibly TRBD1 for D (6 bases). V shed 4 bases and J shed 3 bases, with 10 bases lying between them. Germline lookup yields CDR1 SNHLY and CDR2 FYNNEI. The CDR3 length is 14 residues. CDR3 sequence: CASSVGTHNQPQHF. CDR3 in DNA: TGTGCCAGCAGTGTAGGGACACACAATCAGCCCCAGCATTTT.

The gene calls are TRBV4-1 and TRBJ1-2; TRBD1 is a possible D gene (6 bases). In germline, CDR1 is MGHRA, CDR2 YSYEKL. This CDR3 contains 13 residues. V was shortened by 5 bases and J by 1 base, with 8 bases between the two germline ends. The CDR3 is CASSAQGNYGYTF. The CDR3 bases are TGCGCCAGCAGCGCACAGGGTAACTATGGCTACACCTTC.

This chain links TRBV27 with TRBJ2-1; possibly TRBD2 for D (5 bases). V gave up 2 bases and J gave up 0 bases, with 14 bases separating them. The CDR3 extends over 17 amino acids. Per the germline V gene, CDR1 is MNHEY and CDR2 is SMNVEV (reference sequence). CDR3 DNA sequence: TGTGCCAGCAGTTTACGGGGTCTGAAGAGCTCCTACAATGAGCAGTTCTTC. Translation: CASSLRGLKSSYNEQFF.

The chain couples TRBV3-1 (or the pseudogene TRBV3-2) to TRBJ1-5, with TRBD1 matching over 9 bases. Germline V gene lookup returns CDR1 LGHDT and CDR2 YNNKEL (reference sequence). Trimming cost V 0 bases and J 9 bases; bases outside gene matches: 3. CDR3 length: 14 amino acids. CDR3 amino acids: CASSQEGTGTPQHF. The CDR3 DNA follows: TGTGCCAGCAGCCAAGAGGGGACAGGGACGCCCCAGCATTTT.

This clone has more than one count but fewer than ten. The chain links TRBV5-6 to TRBJ2-4; D is unresolved. The CDR3 consists of 14 residues. V lost 3 bases and J 2 bases, leaving 9 bases between the germline ends. Germline CDR1 is SGHDT and CDR2 is YYEEEE. In DNA, the CDR3 is TGTGCCAGCAGCTATGGAGTAACCAAAAACATTCAGTACTTC. Encoded protein: CASSYGVTKNIQYF.

The genes are TRBV27 and TRBJ2-2; TRBD1 might be the D (6 bases). V lost 9 bases and J 1 base, leaving 12 bases between the germline ends. The CDR3 spans 14 residues. The germline gives CDR1 MNHEY, CDR2 SMNVEV (reference sequence). The CDR3 DNA reads TGTGCCAGTTCCGGACAGAGGAACACCGGGGAGCTGTTTTTT. Protein sequence: CASSGQRNTGELFF.

The chain joins TRBV2 to TRBJ2-5, with TRBD2 matching 11 bases. J gave up 11 bases and V 7 bases, and 12 bases lay outside the gene matches. The CDR3 covers 14 residues. The germline gives CDR1 SNHLY, CDR2 FYNNEI. CDR3 sequence (DNA): TGTGCCAGCAATTTAGCGGGAGGGACTTGGTCACAGTACTTC. Translating gives CASNLAGGTWSQYF. Based on the CDR3 plus reference TRBV2 and TRBJ2-5, the full variable domain is EPEVTQTPSHQVTQMGQEVILRCVPISNHLYFYWYRQILGQKVEFLVSFYNNEISEKSEIFDDQFSVERPDGSNFTLKIRSTKLEDSAMYFCASNLAGGTWSQYFGPGTRLLVL.

Written as DNA, the CDR3 is TGTGCCAGCAGCCAACGCGCTCTAGACTATGGCTACACCTTC. Protein sequence: CASSQRALDYGYTF. The chain combines TRBV3-1 (or the pseudogene TRBV3-2) with TRBJ1-2; D gene unclear. V lost 2 bases and J lost 3, with 10 bases in between. This CDR3 is 14 amino acids long. CDR1 is LGHDT and CDR2 is YNNKEL in the germline V gene (reference sequence).

This clone was detected only a few times. This chain joins TRBV12-5 and TRBJ1-2; the D gene is possibly TRBD1 (6 bases). Per germline, CDR1 LGHNT and CDR2 FRNRAP. This CDR3 comprises 13 residues. Trimming removed 1 base at V and 4 bases at J, with 7 bases between. The CDR3 is CASGLEGVYGYTF. CDR3 in DNA: TGTGCTAGTGGTTTGGAGGGGGTCTATGGCTACACCTTC. Full variable domain (missing parts from reference TRBV12-5 and TRBJ1-2): DARVTQTPRHKVTEMGQEVTMRCQPILGHNTVFWYRQTMMQGLELLAYFRNRAPLDDSGMPKDRFSAEMPDATLATLKIQPSEPRDSAVYFCASGLEGVYGYTFGSGTRLTVV.

This chain links TRBV7-2 with TRBJ2-5; 7 bases are a match to TRBD1. CDR3 size: 15 residues. Losses at the gene ends were 5 bases for V and 4 bases for J; bases not matched to a gene: 10. CDR1 SGHTA and CDR2 FQGNSA come from the germline V gene. CDR3 sequence reads: CASSPQGQLVETQYF. Here the CDR3 DNA reads TGTGCCAGCAGCCCCCAGGGACAGTTAGTAGAGACCCAGTACTTC.

V gene TRBV11-2 combines with J gene TRBJ2-7, with 12 bases matching TRBD1. V was pared by 7 bases and J by 4 bases, with 5 bases of the junction left unmatched. The CDR3 consists of 14 residues. In germline, CDR1 is SGHAT, CDR2 FQNNGV. CDR3 sequence: CASTRGQGAYEQYF. The CDR3 DNA reads TGTGCCAGCACCCGGGGACAGGGGGCTTACGAGCAGTACTTC.

This chain joins TRBV30 and TRBJ2-7, with 7 nucleotides matching TRBD1. This CDR3 is 13 amino acids long. Trimming removed 3 bases from V and 3 bases from J; junction bases left unmatched: 5. Per germline, CDR1 GTSNPN and CDR2 SVGIG (reference sequence). The CDR3: CAWRRGRIYEQYF. CDR3 bases: TGTGCCTGGAGAAGGGGGCGCATCTACGAGCAGTACTTC.

For the CDR3, the DNA is TGTGCCAGCAGCTTTTCAGGGGAGACTGAAGCTTTCTTT. Protein: CASSFSGETEAFF. This chain joins TRBV11-2 and TRBJ1-1, with TRBD1 as a possible D gene (6 bases). The germline V gene has CDR1 SGHAT and CDR2 FQNNGV. Trimming shortened V by 3 bases and J by 5 bases, and 10 bases separated the two germline ends. The CDR3 spans 13 residues.